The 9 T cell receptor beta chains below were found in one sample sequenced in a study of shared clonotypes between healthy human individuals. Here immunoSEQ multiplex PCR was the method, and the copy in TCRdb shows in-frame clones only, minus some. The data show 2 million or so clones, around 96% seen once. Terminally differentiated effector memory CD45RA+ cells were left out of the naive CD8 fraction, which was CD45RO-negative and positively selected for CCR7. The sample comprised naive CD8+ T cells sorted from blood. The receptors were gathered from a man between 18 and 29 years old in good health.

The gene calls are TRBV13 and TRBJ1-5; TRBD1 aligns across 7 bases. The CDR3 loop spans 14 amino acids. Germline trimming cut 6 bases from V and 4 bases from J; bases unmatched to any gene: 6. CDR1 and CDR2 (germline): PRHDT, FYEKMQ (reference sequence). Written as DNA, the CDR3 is TGTGCCAGCAGTTCTCCGGGACAGAATCAGCCCCAGCATTTT. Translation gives CASSSPGQNQPQHF.

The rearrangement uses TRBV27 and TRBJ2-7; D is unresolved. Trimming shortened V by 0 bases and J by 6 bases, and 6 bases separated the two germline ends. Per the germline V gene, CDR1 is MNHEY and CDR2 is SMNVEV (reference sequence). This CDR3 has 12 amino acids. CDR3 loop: CASSLSGIEQYF. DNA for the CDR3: TGTGCCAGCAGTTTATCAGGGATCGAGCAGTACTTC.

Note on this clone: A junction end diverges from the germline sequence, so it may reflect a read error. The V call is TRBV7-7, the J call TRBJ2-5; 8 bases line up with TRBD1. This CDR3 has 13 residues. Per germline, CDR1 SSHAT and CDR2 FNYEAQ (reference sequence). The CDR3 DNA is TGTGCTAGCAGCTCTGACAGGGGAAAGACCCAGTACTTC. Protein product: CASSSDRGKTQYF.

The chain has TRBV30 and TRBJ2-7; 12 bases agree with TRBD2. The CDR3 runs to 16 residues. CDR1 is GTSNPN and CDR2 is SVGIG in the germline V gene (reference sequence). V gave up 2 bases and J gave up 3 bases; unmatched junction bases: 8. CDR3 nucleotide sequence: TGTGCCTGGAGTCCACTAGCGGGAGGCCAAGGCTACGAGCAGTACTTC. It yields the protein CAWSPLAGGQGYEQYF. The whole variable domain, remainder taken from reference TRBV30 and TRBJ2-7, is SQTIHQWPATLVQPVGSPLSLECTVEGTSNPNLYWYRQAAGRGLQLLFYSVGIGQISSEVPQNLSASRPQDRQFILSSKKLLLSDSGFYLCAWSPLAGGQGYEQYFGPGTRLTVT.

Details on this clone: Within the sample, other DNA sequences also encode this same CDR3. CDR3 sequence: CSVEGTAEAFF. CDR3 nucleotides: TGCAGCGTTGAAGGGACAGCTGAAGCTTTCTTT. The gene calls are TRBV29-1 and TRBJ1-1, with a tentative D call TRBD1 (6 bases). The germline CDR1 and CDR2 sequences are SQVTM and ANQGSEA. CDR3 length equals 11 residues. Trimming pared 1 base from V and 6 bases from J, leaving 6 bases between.

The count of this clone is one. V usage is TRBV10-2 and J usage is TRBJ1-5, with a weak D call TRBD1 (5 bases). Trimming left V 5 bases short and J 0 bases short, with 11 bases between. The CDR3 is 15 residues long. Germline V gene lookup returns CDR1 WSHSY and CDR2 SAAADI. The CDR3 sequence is CASSTQGNSNQPQHF. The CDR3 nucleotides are TGCGCCAGCAGTACTCAGGGAAATAGCAATCAGCCCCAGCATTTT.

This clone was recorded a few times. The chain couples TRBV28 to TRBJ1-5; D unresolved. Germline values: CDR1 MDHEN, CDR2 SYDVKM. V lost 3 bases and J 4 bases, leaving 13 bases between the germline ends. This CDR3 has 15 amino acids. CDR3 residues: CASSFSADRNQPQHF. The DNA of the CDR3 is TGTGCCAGCAGTTTTAGCGCGGACCGTAATCAGCCCCAGCATTTT.

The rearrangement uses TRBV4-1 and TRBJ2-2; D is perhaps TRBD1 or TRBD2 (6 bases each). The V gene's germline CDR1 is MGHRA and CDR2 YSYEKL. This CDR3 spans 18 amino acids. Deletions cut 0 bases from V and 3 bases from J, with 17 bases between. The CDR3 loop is CASSQDTGAKGDTGELFF. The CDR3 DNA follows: TGCGCCAGCAGCCAAGATACGGGGGCCAAGGGGGACACCGGGGAGCTGTTTTTT.

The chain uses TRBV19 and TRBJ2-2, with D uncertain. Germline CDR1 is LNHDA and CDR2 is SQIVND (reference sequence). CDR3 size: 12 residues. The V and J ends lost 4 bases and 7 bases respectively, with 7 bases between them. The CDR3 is CASSTVGGELFF. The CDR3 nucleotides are TGTGCCAGTAGTACGGTGGGCGGGGAGCTGTTTTTT.